The 32 T cell receptor beta chains in this list originate from one sample, sequenced in a study of immune evolution from preneoplasia to lung adenocarcinoma. The method was immunoSEQ multiplex PCR; TCRdb's version includes in-frame clones alone and lacks a portion of them. The sample yields about 2,700 clones, around 84% seen once. Sequencing input: FFPE atypical adenomatous hyperplasia tissue from the lung. Subset described: atypical adenomatous hyperplasia (AAH), lung preneoplasia. The receptors come from a person aged 70 to 85 with lung adenocarcinoma.

The chain uses TRBV4-1 and TRBJ2-7, with D possibly TRBD2 on 6 matching bases. CDR1 is MGHRA, CDR2 YSYEKL, per germline. The length of the CDR3 is 14 residues. Trimming cost V 1 base and J 3 bases, with 10 bases left between them. Here the CDR3 DNA reads TGCGCCAGCAGCCAAGTAGGCGGGAACTACGAGCAGTACTTC. Amino acid sequence: CASSQVGGNYEQYF.

The chain links TRBV9 to TRBJ1-5; D remains unclear. The CDR3 runs 15 residues. Between the trimmed V and J ends, which lost 0 bases and 2 bases, there was a span of 9 bases. CDR1 is SGDLS and CDR2 is YYNGEE in the germline V gene. The CDR3 DNA sequence: TGTGCCAGCAGCGTAGATGGGAGGGGCAATCAGCCCCAGCATTTT. This translates into CASSVDGRGNQPQHF.

This sequence joins TRBV18 and TRBJ2-5; maybe TRBD2 (5 bases). Germline lookup yields CDR1 KGHSH and CDR2 LQKENI. The CDR3 spans 13 residues. Between the trimmed V and J ends, which lost 3 bases and 2 bases, there was a span of 7 bases. The CDR3 DNA reads as TGTGCCAGCTCACCGGGAGTTCAAGAGACCCAGTACTTC. Translated: CASSPGVQETQYF.

This clone was detected only once. This rearrangement joins TRBV30 to TRBJ2-2, with 8 bases matching TRBD1. Trimming cost V 2 bases and J 7 bases; bases outside gene matches: 18. Germline V gene lookup returns CDR1 GTSNPN and CDR2 SVGIG (reference sequence). The CDR3 is 18 residues long. The CDR3 sequence is CAWSRDRGLLQGGGELFF. CDR3 nucleotides: TGTGCCTGGAGTCGTGACAGGGGCCTCCTACAAGGGGGCGGGGAGCTGTTTTTT.

The V call is TRBV29-1, the J call TRBJ2-4, with 16 bases fitting TRBD2. This CDR3 has 16 residues. V gave up 4 bases and J gave up 6 bases; unmatched junction bases: 6. Germline values: CDR1 SQVTM, CDR2 ANQGSEA. Here the CDR3 reads CSVAGLAGGPRNIQYF. The CDR3 DNA is TGCAGCGTTGCGGGACTAGCGGGAGGGCCCAGAAACATTCAGTACTTC.

The V and J genes are TRBV7-2 and TRBJ2-7; D gene unclear. There are 12 residues in the CDR3. V was pared by 5 bases and J by 6 bases, with 11 bases between. Per the germline V gene, CDR1 is SGHTA and CDR2 is FQGNSA. The CDR3 bases are TGTGCCAGCAGCCGCTACACCCCCGAGCAGTACTTC. Amino acid sequence: CASSRYTPEQYF.

A single count supports this clone. The gene calls are TRBV9 and TRBJ2-7, with 8 bases that match TRBD1. V gave up 2 bases and J gave up 6 bases; unmatched junction bases: 4. The germline V gene has CDR1 SGDLS and CDR2 YYNGEE. The CDR3 has 13 residues. The CDR3, as DNA: TGTGCCAGCAGCGTCGGGACAGGCGCCGAGCAGTACTTC. Protein: CASSVGTGAEQYF.

The chain carries TRBV11-2 and TRBJ1-5; D remains unclear. This CDR3 is 14 amino acids long. The V and J ends lost 1 base and 4 bases respectively, with 8 bases between them. Looked up from germline, CDR1 is SGHAT and CDR2 is FQNNGV. CDR3 region: CASSLGGENQPQHF. The CDR3 DNA follows: TGTGCCAGCAGCTTAGGTGGCGAGAATCAGCCCCAGCATTTT.

V usage is TRBV6-1 and J usage is TRBJ2-4; possible D gene TRBD2, 5 bases. Looked up from germline, CDR1 is MNHNS and CDR2 is SASEGT. Trimming left V 4 bases short and J 1 base short, with 14 bases between. This CDR3 spans 16 amino acids. The CDR3 sequence is CASSVDYKSAKNIQYF. In nucleotides, the CDR3 is TGTGCCAGCAGTGTAGACTATAAATCCGCCAAAAACATTCAGTACTTC.

The chain uses TRBV7-2 and TRBJ1-4; D is ambiguous. Germline values: CDR1 SGHTA, CDR2 FQGNSA. This CDR3 comprises 12 residues. Trimming removed 2 bases from V and 8 bases from J, with 6 bases in between. CDR3 DNA: TGTGCCAGCAGCTTACACGGAGAAAAACTGTTTTTT. It translates to CASSLHGEKLFF.

A single count supports this clone. The CDR3 DNA is TGTGCCAGCAGTTACTCTTCAGGGGTTTACTCTGGCTACACCTTC. It translates to CASSYSSGVYSGYTF. The gene calls are TRBV6-5 and TRBJ1-2, with D possibly being TRBD1 (6 bases). Between the trimmed V and J ends, which lost 0 bases and 7 bases, there was a span of 15 bases. Germline loops: CDR1 MNHEY, CDR2 SVGAGI. CDR3 length equals 15 residues.

V and J are TRBV5-1 and TRBJ1-2; D is perhaps TRBD1 (5 bases). Per germline, CDR1 SGHRS and CDR2 YFSETQ. The germline V and J ends were trimmed by 0 bases and 10 bases, with 7 bases remaining between them. This CDR3 comprises 11 residues. CDR3 region: CASSLAGNYTF. CDR3 bases: TGCGCCAGCAGCTTGGCAGGGAACTACACCTTC.

The chain joins TRBV14 to TRBJ2-1, with 8 bases identical to TRBD2. Trimming cost V 0 bases and J 9 bases; bases outside gene matches: 10. Per germline, CDR1 SGHDN and CDR2 FVKESK. This CDR3 is built from 16 residues. As DNA, the CDR3 is TGTGCCAGCAGCCAAGATCTCGGACTAGCCAAGAGTGAGCAGTTCTTC. Encoded protein: CASSQDLGLAKSEQFF.

The chain links TRBV7-6 to TRBJ2-7; 10 bases map to TRBD2. V trimming: 2 bases; J trimming: 4 bases; junction bases outside the gene matches: 2. Per the germline V gene, CDR1 is SGHVS and CDR2 is FNYEAQ. CDR3 size: 14 residues. The CDR3 region is CASSLSGREYEQYF. The CDR3 DNA sequence: TGTGCCAGCAGCTTAAGCGGGAGGGAATACGAGCAGTACTTC.

The chain recombines TRBV27 with TRBJ2-5; D remains ambiguous. Germline V CDR1 and CDR2: MNHEY, SMNVEV (reference sequence). V was trimmed by 4 bases and J by 1 base, leaving 13 bases between them. CDR3 size: 15 residues. The CDR3: CASSSTSVVQETQYF. CDR3 DNA sequence: TGTGCCAGCAGTTCCACCAGTGTGGTCCAAGAGACCCAGTACTTC.

The chain has TRBV27 and TRBJ2-7; 8 bases map to TRBD1. With 5 bases clipped from V and 0 bases from J, the junction kept 3 bases outside the gene matches. The CDR3 length is 14 residues. From germline, CDR1 is MNHEY and CDR2 SMNVEV (reference sequence). The CDR3 sequence: CASSRTGSSYEQYF. The CDR3 coding sequence is TGTGCCAGCAGTCGGACAGGGAGCTCCTACGAGCAGTACTTC.

The J gene is TRBJ1-5, the V gene TRBV28; maybe TRBD1 (5 bases). Germline-derived CDR1 and CDR2 are MDHEN and SYDVKM. The V end was cut by 10 bases, the J end by 6 bases, with 16 bases between. There are 13 residues in the CDR3. CDR3 in amino acids: CANPRVGGQPQHF. As DNA, the CDR3 is TGTGCCAACCCACGTGTGGGGGGTCAGCCCCAGCATTTT. Using reference TRBV28 and TRBJ1-5 for the parts outside the CDR3, the full variable domain is DVKVTQSSRYLVKRTGEKVFLECVQDMDHENMFWYRQDPGLGLRLIYFSYDVKMKEKGDIPEGYSVSREKKERFSLILESASTNQTSMYLCANPRVGGQPQHFGDGTRLSIL.

The chain links TRBV7-8 to TRBJ1-1; 9 bases line up with TRBD1. CDR1 is SGHVS and CDR2 is FQNEAQ in the germline V gene. Trimming removed 3 bases from V and 0 bases from J; junction bases left unmatched: 2. The CDR3 extends over 15 amino acids. The CDR3 region has the DNA TGTGCCAGCAGCTTCGGACAGGGGATGAACACTGAAGCTTTCTTT. It yields the protein CASSFGQGMNTEAFF.

V is TRBV7-6 and J is TRBJ2-7, with D possibly being TRBD1 (5 bases). The V gene's germline CDR1 is SGHVS and CDR2 FNYEAQ. CDR3 length equals 16 residues. Trimming cost V 0 bases and J 7 bases, with 19 bases left between them. The CDR3 here is CASSLALRGISGEQYF. CDR3 in DNA: TGTGCCAGCAGCTTAGCGCTAAGGGGCATCTCCGGGGAGCAGTACTTC.

The rearrangement uses TRBV10-2 and TRBJ2-1; 8 nucleotides agree with TRBD2. This CDR3 is built from 16 residues. V shed 2 bases and J 6 bases; nucleotides not matched to a gene: 9. In germline, CDR1 is WSHSY, CDR2 SAAADI. The CDR3: CASSEGGREGRNEQFF. In DNA, the CDR3 is TGCGCCAGCAGTGAGGGTGGTCGGGAGGGCCGCAATGAGCAGTTCTTC.

The V and J genes are TRBV18 and TRBJ2-7; 7 bases line up with TRBD2. The trim removed 3 bases at V and 5 bases at J, leaving 7 bases unmatched. This CDR3 has 14 residues. Germline-derived CDR1 and CDR2 are KGHSH and LQKENI. The CDR3 region is CASSPGLGSHEQYF. In DNA, the CDR3 is TGTGCCAGCTCACCCGGACTAGGTTCACACGAGCAGTACTTC.

The rearrangement uses TRBV5-1 and TRBJ1-5; no firm D call. The germline V and J ends were trimmed by 4 bases and 0 bases, with 11 bases remaining between them. This CDR3 has 15 amino acids. Germline V gene data show CDR1 as SGHRS and CDR2 as YFSETQ. CDR3 sequence: CASSVQPNSNQPQHF. CDR3 bases: TGCGCCAGCAGCGTTCAGCCTAATAGCAATCAGCCCCAGCATTTT. The full variable domain, with the rest looked up from reference TRBV5-1 and TRBJ1-5, is KAGVTQTPRYLIKTRGQQVTLSCSPISGHRSVSWYQQTPGQGLQFLFEYFSETQRNKGNFPGRFSGRQFSNSRSEMNVSTLELGDSALYLCASSVQPNSNQPQHFGDGTRLSIL.

The rearrangement links TRBV10-3 to TRBJ2-5, with D unresolved. CDR3 length equals 14 residues. Germline loops: CDR1 ENHRY, CDR2 SYGVKD. The V end lost 3 bases, the J end lost 2 bases, and 10 bases lay between the germline ends. CDR3 sequence reads: CAISEGRIQETQYF. For the CDR3, the DNA is TGTGCCATCAGTGAAGGACGGATACAAGAGACCCAGTACTTC.

This chain links TRBV28 with TRBJ2-3; 10 bases align to TRBD2. Germline V gene lookup returns CDR1 MDHEN and CDR2 SYDVKM. CDR3 size: 16 residues. The V and J ends lost 10 bases and 5 bases, in that order; junction bases with no gene match: 15. The chain's CDR3 is CATSIGAGGPVDTQYF. The CDR3 DNA reads TGTGCCACCTCGATTGGAGCGGGAGGGCCTGTAGATACGCAGTATTTT.

The gene calls are TRBV5-1 and TRBJ2-3, with D unclear. The length of the CDR3 is 14 residues. The V end lost 2 bases, the J end lost 1 base, and 8 bases lay between the germline ends. The V gene's germline CDR1 is SGHRS and CDR2 YFSETQ. The CDR3 bases are TGCGCCAGCAGCTTCCGGAGCGGCACAGATACGCAGTATTTT. Translating it yields CASSFRSGTDTQYF. Filled out from reference TRBV5-1 and TRBJ2-3, the complete variable domain reads KAGVTQTPRYLIKTRGQQVTLSCSPISGHRSVSWYQQTPGQGLQFLFEYFSETQRNKGNFPGRFSGRQFSNSRSEMNVSTLELGDSALYLCASSFRSGTDTQYFGPGTRLTVL.

The chain employs TRBV2 and TRBJ2-2; 7 bases align to TRBD1. The J segment lost 4 bases and the V segment lost 4 bases, leaving 6 bases of the junction unmatched. The length of the CDR3 is 15 residues. Germline CDR1 SNHLY, CDR2 FYNNEI. The CDR3 reads CASSGQGPITGELFF. The CDR3 DNA reads TGTGCCAGCAGTGGACAGGGTCCCATCACCGGGGAGCTGTTTTTT.

The CDR3 loop is CASSQLGSGATNEKLFF. CDR3 sequence (DNA): TGCGCCAGCAGCCAGTTGGGGTCCGGGGCAACTAATGAAAAACTGTTTTTT. The rearrangement joins TRBV4-1 to TRBJ1-4; D call uncertain. Germline CDR1 reads MGHRA; CDR2 reads YSYEKL. This CDR3 region has 17 residues. V lost 3 bases, J lost 0 bases, and 14 bases lay in between.

V gene TRBV5-4 combines with J gene TRBJ1-1; 10 bases fit TRBD1. V was clipped by 4 bases and J by 1 base; unmatched bases: 4. This CDR3 has 15 amino acids. Germline loops: CDR1 SGHNT, CDR2 YYREEE (reference sequence). The CDR3 protein is CASSRGQGKNTEAFF. CDR3 nucleotides: TGTGCCAGCAGCAGGGGACAGGGGAAGAACACTGAAGCTTTCTTT.

The chain has TRBV21-1 and TRBJ1-5; the DNA was not used to check the table's D call, TRBD1. TRBV21-1 is a recognized pseudogene. The CDR3 loop spans 13 amino acids. The DNA of the CDR3 is TGTGCCAGCAGCAACCAGGGGGCGAAGCCCCAGCATTTT. As protein: CASSNQGAKPQHF.

The rearrangement joins TRBV2 to TRBJ2-6, with 9 bases matching TRBD1. This CDR3 is built from 18 residues. Per germline, CDR1 SNHLY and CDR2 FYNNEI. V was clipped by 4 bases and J by 0 bases; unmatched bases: 7. The CDR3 region has the DNA TGTGCCAGCAGTGCAAGGACAGGGGCCGACTCTGGGGCCAACGTCCTGACTTTC. It encodes CASSARTGADSGANVLTF.

This sequence joins TRBV7-2 and TRBJ2-7; no clear D. This CDR3 has 14 amino acids. Between the trimmed V and J ends, which lost 5 bases and 6 bases, there was a span of 17 bases. Germline loops: CDR1 SGHTA, CDR2 FQGNSA. The CDR3 loop is CASSPQYAVGEQYF. The CDR3 bases are TGTGCCAGCAGCCCGCAGTACGCGGTTGGCGAGCAGTACTTC.

The rearrangement joins TRBV19 to TRBJ1-2; D might be TRBD1 (5 bases). CDR1 is LNHDA and CDR2 is SQIVND in the germline V gene (reference sequence). The CDR3 runs 14 residues. Trimming took off 4 bases at V and 5 bases at J, with 14 bases between the two ends. CDR3: CASSKGRNEYGYTF. The CDR3 bases are TGTGCCAGTAGTAAGGGGAGAAACGAATATGGCTACACCTTC.